This entry concerns a single T cell receptor beta chain. Germline CDR1 is LGHDT and CDR2 is YNNKEL (reference sequence). With V trimmed by 5 bases and J by 12 bases, 3 bases remained unmatched. The CDR3 totals 11 residues. This sample is part of a study of blood T cell repertoires in COVID-19. Background on the study: The study drew acute and convalescent COVID-19 samples from the United States, Italy and Spain. PBMCs, B-cell-depleted T cells, or T cells were the source of the cDNA or gDNA that made up the material.

In the original processing: Estimation of nucleated cell counts was performed using reference gene primer amplification. Generated by immunoSEQ multiplex PCR, the TCRdb table keeps only in-frame clones and is missing some. V and J calls and clone size come straight from that table; D and trimming were deduced from the DNA. Of roughly 250,000 clones listed, over 80% are singletons. V usage is TRBV3-1 (or the pseudogene TRBV3-2) and J usage is TRBJ2-1; 8 positions match TRBD2. The sequence derives from a woman aged 40 to 50 with acute or convalescent COVID-19. The sample consisted of peripheral blood. DNA for the CDR3: TGTGCCAGCAGCACCGGGACTAGGCAGTTCTTC. This encodes CASSTGTRQFF.